These 12 T cell receptor beta chains were all obtained from the same sample, sequenced in a study of blood T cell repertoires in COVID-19. Clones were sequenced by immunoSEQ multiplex PCR, and TCRdb holds only the in-frame ones, with some missing. The repertoire consists of under 65,000 clones, with about nine tenths occurring once and the leading ten covering 8.5% to 10%. Input material: peripheral blood. The receptors stem from a human donor in a cohort sampled during active COVID-19.

Only one count was recorded for this clone. CDR3 DNA: TGTGCCTGGAGCTACGTGAATTATGGCTACACCTTC. Amino acid sequence: CAWSYVNYGYTF. The gene calls are TRBV30 and TRBJ1-2, with D uncertain. Trimming removed 3 bases at V and 5 bases at J, with 10 bases between. The CDR3 contains 12 residues. Germline lookup yields CDR1 GTSNPN and CDR2 SVGIG (reference sequence).

This clone appeared once. The chain couples TRBV6-5 to TRBJ1-2; 8 bases fit TRBD1. The CDR3 has 14 amino acids. Germline assignment: CDR1 MNHEY and CDR2 SVGAGI. The V gene end was trimmed by 8 bases and the J gene end by 4 bases; junction bases not matched to a gene: 9. The CDR3 sequence is CASYRTGLSYGYTF. DNA for the CDR3: TGTGCCAGCTACAGGACAGGGTTGAGCTATGGCTACACCTTC.

The chain carries TRBV27 and TRBJ2-3; D is possibly TRBD1 (5 bases). CDR3 length: 15 residues. In germline, CDR1 is MNHEY, CDR2 SMNVEV (reference sequence). V was shortened by 4 bases and J by 4 bases, with 15 bases between the two germline ends. The CDR3 nucleotides are TGTGCCAGCAGTTATTCGGACAAGGTTGCAGATACGCAGTATTTT. Protein product: CASSYSDKVADTQYF.

The chain links TRBV28 to TRBJ1-2; perhaps TRBD1 as D (5 bases). The CDR3 totals 14 residues. Germline CDR1 is MDHEN and CDR2 is SYDVKM. The V end lost 7 bases, the J end lost 8 bases, and 20 bases lay between the germline ends. CDR3 residues: CASTTTGGFWGYTF. The CDR3 region has the DNA TGTGCCAGCACCACAACCGGGGGGTTCTGGGGCTACACCTTC.

V is TRBV12-3 or TRBV12-4 and J is TRBJ2-5; no reliable D call. The V gene lost 6 bases and the J gene lost 2 bases, with 10 bases spanning the gap. This CDR3 is built from 13 residues. The CDR3: CASRTWSQETQYF. CDR3 sequence (DNA): TGTGCCAGCAGGACGTGGAGTCAAGAGACCCAGTACTTC.

This clone was recorded a few times. The gene calls are TRBV5-4 and TRBJ2-7, with 7 nucleotides matching TRBD2. The CDR3 extends over 14 amino acids. Trimming removed 0 bases from V and 4 bases from J; junction bases left unmatched: 4. From germline, CDR1 is SGHNT and CDR2 YYREEE (reference sequence). The DNA of the CDR3 is TGTGCCAGCAGCTTGGGGGGAGGGAGGTACGAGCAGTACTTC. Translating gives CASSLGGGRYEQYF.

V usage is TRBV18 and J usage is TRBJ2-1; D is undetermined. The CDR3 has 14 residues. V lost 3 bases, J lost 2 bases, and 8 bases lay in between. Germline V gives CDR1 KGHSH, CDR2 LQKENI. The CDR3 protein is CASSPGLAYNEQFF. CDR3 nucleotides: TGTGCCAGCTCACCCGGGTTGGCCTACAATGAGCAGTTCTTC.

The V gene is TRBV4-2, the J gene TRBJ2-1; 7 bases are a match to TRBD2. The V segment lost 1 base and the J segment 5 bases; nucleotides outside the gene matches: 5. The CDR3 is 15 amino acids. Per the germline V gene, CDR1 is LGHNA and CDR2 is YNFKEQ. The chain's CDR3 is CASSQGGRTHNEQFF. The CDR3 region has the DNA TGTGCCAGCAGCCAAGGCGGGAGAACTCACAATGAGCAGTTCTTC.

The chain carries TRBV18 and TRBJ1-6; possible D gene TRBD1, 6 bases. CDR1 and CDR2 from the germline V gene are KGHSH and LQKENI. With 2 bases removed from V and 5 bases from J, the gap between germline ends came to 7 bases. This CDR3 is built from 14 residues. Here the CDR3 DNA reads TGTGCCAGCTCACCAAGACAGGATAATTCACCCCTCCACTTT. Its translation is CASSPRQDNSPLHF. The full variable domain, with the rest looked up from reference TRBV18 and TRBJ1-6, is NAGVMQNPRHLVRRRGQEARLRCSPMKGHSHVYWYRQLPEEGLKFMVYLQKENIIDESGMPKERFSAEFPKEGPSILRIQQVVRGDSAAYFCASSPRQDNSPLHFGNGTRLTVT.

The chain recombines TRBV15 with TRBJ1-3, with 10 bases that match TRBD1. From germline, CDR1 is LNHNV and CDR2 YYDKDF (reference sequence). CDR3 size: 16 residues. With 5 bases clipped from V and 3 bases from J, the junction kept 7 bases outside the gene matches. CDR3 in DNA: TGTGCCACCAGCGCAGGACAGGGGGGTCTTGGAAACACCATATATTTT. Residues: CATSAGQGGLGNTIYF.

This clone appeared once. V is TRBV5-1 and J is TRBJ1-1; the match to TRBD1 covers 8 bases. V trimming: 0 bases; J trimming: 8 bases; junction bases outside the gene matches: 3. The CDR3 runs to 13 residues. The germline V gene encodes CDR1 SGHRS and CDR2 YFSETQ. The CDR3 coding sequence is TGCGCCAGCAGCTTGGCACAGGGGGGCGAAGCTTTCTTT. It codes for CASSLAQGGEAFF. Using reference TRBV5-1 and TRBJ1-1 for the parts outside the CDR3, the full variable domain is KAGVTQTPRYLIKTRGQQVTLSCSPISGHRSVSWYQQTPGQGLQFLFEYFSETQRNKGNFPGRFSGRQFSNSRSEMNVSTLELGDSALYLCASSLAQGGEAFFGQGTRLTVV.

The J gene is TRBJ1-3, the V gene TRBV18; D gene uncertain. CDR1 KGHSH and CDR2 LQKENI come from the germline V gene. V was cut by 3 bases and J by 4 bases, with 4 bases left in between. The CDR3 consists of 12 residues. The CDR3 loop reads CASSPEGNTIYF. The CDR3 region has the DNA TGTGCCAGCTCACCGGAGGGAAACACCATATATTTT.